This T cell receptor beta chain emerged from a study of blood T cell repertoires in COVID-19. Study as a whole: There were acute and convalescent COVID-19 samples, and they came from the United States, Italy and Spain. PBMCs, B-cell-depleted T cells, or T cells were the source of the cDNA or gDNA that made up the material.

Per the original methods: Scientists estimated how many nucleated cells there were by amplifying reference gene primers. Measured with immunoSEQ multiplex PCR; TCRdb has only the in-frame clones, and not every one. D and trimming were read from the DNA, whereas the V and J calls and clone size are those reported in that table. The sample gives approximately 53,000 clones, approximately 83% of which show up once; over 15% is in the top ten. The TCR was taken from a man in his forties or fifties with acute or convalescent COVID-19. The sample taken for sequencing was peripheral blood.

The CDR3 DNA reads as TGTGCCACCAGCAGAGCCGATCCGGTGGGGGGGGATGGCTACACCTTC. It encodes CATSRADPVGGDGYTF. V and J are TRBV15 and TRBJ1-2; D may be TRBD1 (5 bases). This CDR3 contains 16 residues. CDR1 is LNHNV and CDR2 is YYDKDF in the germline V gene (reference sequence). Trimming took off 1 base at V and 6 bases at J, with 18 bases between the two ends.